One and the same sample provided the 29 T cell receptor beta chains below, sequenced in a study of shared clonotypes between healthy human individuals. Clones were sequenced by immunoSEQ multiplex PCR, and TCRdb holds only the in-frame ones, with some missing. The sample contains 1.6 million or so clones, around 95% of which appear only once. The sequenced sample was naive CD4+ T cells sorted from blood. Subset denoted: CD45RA+ positively selected. These receptors were taken from a man aged 25-45 years in good health.

In this sample, this clone turned up once. This rearrangement joins TRBV7-3 to TRBJ2-3, with 10 positions matching TRBD2. CDR1 is SGHTA and CDR2 is FQGTGA in the germline V gene. The trim removed 6 bases at V and 1 base at J, leaving 7 bases unmatched. The CDR3 length is 16 residues. In nucleotides, the CDR3 is TGTGCCAGCAGGGGGTCTAGCGGGAGCGGCACAGATACGCAGTATTTT. Translated, it gives CASRGSSGSGTDTQYF.

As regards this clone: One junction end disagrees with the germline gene, perhaps due to a read error. The rearrangement uses TRBV5-4 and TRBJ2-2, with 9 nucleotides matching TRBD2. CDR1 is SGHNT and CDR2 is YYREEE in the germline V gene (reference sequence). The CDR3 runs 16 residues. CDR3: CASSLPGLAKTGELFF. In DNA form, the CDR3 reads TGTGCCAGCAGCTTGCCAGGACTAGCGAAGACCGGGGAGCTGTTTTTT. Based on the CDR3 plus reference TRBV5-4 and TRBJ2-2, the full variable domain is ETGVTQSPTHLIKTRGQQVTLRCSSQSGHNTVSWYQQALGQGPQFIFQYYREEENGRGNFPPRFSGLQFPNYSSELNVNALELDDSALYLCASSLPGLAKTGELFFGEGSRLTVL.

The rearrangement joins TRBV27 to TRBJ2-7, with D perhaps matching TRBD1 (5 bases). In germline, CDR1 is MNHEY, CDR2 SMNVEV (reference sequence). The CDR3 is 17 amino acids. V lost 3 bases, J lost 5 bases, and 23 bases lay in between. CDR3 DNA: TGTGCCAGCAGTTTCCAAAAGACAGCTCTTGTCTTCGACGAGCAGTACTTC. Encoded protein: CASSFQKTALVFDEQYF.

The CDR3 sequence: CASRQRDSPDAEAFF. The DNA for the CDR3 is TGCGCCAGCAGACAAAGGGACAGCCCAGACGCTGAAGCTTTCTTT. V gene TRBV5-1 combines with J gene TRBJ1-1; 7 bases align to TRBD1. This CDR3 comprises 15 residues. V was pared by 5 bases and J by 6 bases, with 13 bases of the junction left unmatched. Germline values: CDR1 SGHRS, CDR2 YFSETQ. Full variable domain (missing parts from reference TRBV5-1 and TRBJ1-1): KAGVTQTPRYLIKTRGQQVTLSCSPISGHRSVSWYQQTPGQGLQFLFEYFSETQRNKGNFPGRFSGRQFSNSRSEMNVSTLELGDSALYLCASRQRDSPDAEAFFGQGTRLTVV.

The rearrangement joins TRBV6-6 to TRBJ2-1; D is possibly TRBD1 (5 bases). Germline V gene data show CDR1 as MNHNY and CDR2 as SVGAGI (reference sequence). This CDR3 contains 13 residues. Trimming shortened V by 8 bases and J by 4 bases, and 12 bases separated the two germline ends. CDR3 loop: CASGRVPYNEQFF. The DNA of the CDR3 is TGTGCCAGCGGCAGGGTACCTTACAATGAGCAGTTCTTC.

This sequence joins TRBV6-1 and TRBJ1-5; unclear D gene. V shed 2 bases and J shed 7 bases, with 12 bases lying between them. The V gene's germline CDR1 is MNHNS and CDR2 SASEGT. This CDR3 spans 14 amino acids. The CDR3 region is CASSETWDGQPQHF. CDR3 sequence (DNA): TGTGCCAGCAGTGAAACTTGGGATGGGCAGCCCCAGCATTTT.

The chain links TRBV11-2 to TRBJ1-4; no reliable D call. CDR3 length: 17 amino acids. Germline V gene lookup returns CDR1 SGHAT and CDR2 FQNNGV. V was clipped by 0 bases and J by 0 bases, with 11 bases between them. CDR3 region: CASSLELGKSTNEKLFF. The CDR3 DNA is TGTGCCAGCAGCTTAGAGCTTGGGAAGTCAACTAATGAAAAACTGTTTTTT.

Concerning this clone: Other nucleotide sequences from this sample produce the same CDR3. The chain combines TRBV28 with TRBJ1-1, with 8 bases matching TRBD1. Per germline, CDR1 MDHEN and CDR2 SYDVKM. The CDR3 has 14 amino acids. Trimming cost V 5 bases and J 1 base; bases outside gene matches: 3. The CDR3 loop reads CASSPGQGNTEAFF. In DNA form, the CDR3 reads TGTGCCAGCAGTCCCGGACAGGGGAACACTGAAGCTTTCTTT. Using reference TRBV28 and TRBJ1-1 for the parts outside the CDR3, the full variable domain is DVKVTQSSRYLVKRTGEKVFLECVQDMDHENMFWYRQDPGLGLRLIYFSYDVKMKEKGDIPEGYSVSREKKERFSLILESASTNQTSMYLCASSPGQGNTEAFFGQGTRLTVV.

This chain uses TRBV7-2 with TRBJ2-5; no clear D. The V end lost 8 bases, the J end lost 0 bases, and 10 bases lay between the germline ends. CDR1 is SGHTA, CDR2 FQGNSA, per germline. There are 13 residues in the CDR3. The CDR3 spells CASGAAYQETQYF. In DNA form, the CDR3 reads TGTGCCAGCGGCGCGGCCTACCAAGAGACCCAGTACTTC.

The chain uses TRBV7-3 and TRBJ2-1; 8 bases are shared with TRBD2. The ends lost 5 bases at V and 3 bases at J; junction bases unmatched: 6. Germline lookup yields CDR1 SGHTA and CDR2 FQGTGA. The CDR3 loop spans 15 amino acids. DNA for the CDR3: TGTGCCAGCAGCCGGATTAGCGGGGACTACAATGAGCAGTTCTTC. Its translation: CASSRISGDYNEQFF.

The genes are TRBV4-3 and TRBJ2-2; TRBD1 matches 7 bases. Germline CDR1 is LGHNA and CDR2 is YSLEER. The CDR3 extends over 18 amino acids. Germline trimming cut 2 bases from V and 7 bases from J; bases unmatched to any gene: 16. CDR3 residues: CASSQQHPGQYLVGELFF. In nucleotides, the CDR3 is TGCGCCAGCAGCCAACAACACCCGGGACAGTACTTGGTCGGGGAGCTGTTTTTT.

This chain connects TRBV2 to TRBJ2-7; D tentatively reads TRBD1 or TRBD2 (6 bases each). V gave up 4 bases and J gave up 1 base, with 14 bases separating them. The CDR3 runs to 15 residues. Germline CDR1 SNHLY, CDR2 FYNNEI. The CDR3 sequence is CASSGLTGRSYEQYF. In DNA form, the CDR3 reads TGTGCCAGCAGTGGGCTCACAGGGAGGTCCTACGAGCAGTACTTC.

In the case of this clone: This sample also contains other DNA sequences that code for the same CDR3. This chain links TRBV5-1 with TRBJ2-2; D may match TRBD1 or TRBD2 (5 bases each). The CDR3 has 15 amino acids. Per the germline V gene, CDR1 is SGHRS and CDR2 is YFSETQ. V lost 2 bases to trimming and J lost 0 bases, with 8 bases between them. The CDR3 is CASSFGGTNTGELFF. The CDR3, as DNA: TGCGCCAGCAGCTTTGGGGGAACGAACACCGGGGAGCTGTTTTTT.

This chain joins TRBV7-3 and TRBJ1-3; D gene uncertain. CDR1 and CDR2 from the germline V gene are SGHTA and FQGTGA. CDR3 length: 15 residues. Trimming left V 2 bases short and J 4 bases short, with 12 bases between. CDR3 amino acids: CASSLSPESGNTIYF. The CDR3 coding sequence is TGTGCCAGCAGCTTATCCCCGGAGAGCGGAAACACCATATATTTT.

This clone was detected once. The chain combines TRBV29-1 with TRBJ2-5; D unclear. V dropped 5 bases and J dropped 2 bases, with 15 bases sitting between them. The length of the CDR3 is 14 residues. Germline-derived CDR1 and CDR2 are SQVTM and ANQGSEA. Here the CDR3 DNA reads TGCAGCGTTAGGGCTCTAGACATTCAAGAGACCCAGTACTTC. Amino acid sequence: CSVRALDIQETQYF.

The rearrangement links TRBV6-5 to TRBJ2-4; possible D gene TRBD1, 6 bases. The CDR3 loop spans 13 amino acids. Trimming took 4 bases from V and 6 from J, leaving 10 bases between them. From germline, CDR1 is MNHEY and CDR2 SVGAGI. The CDR3 coding sequence is TGTGCCAGCAGTTCAGGGGCGGGAAACATTCAGTACTTC. Translation: CASSSGAGNIQYF.

As concerns this clone: Within the sample, other DNA sequences also encode this same CDR3. V usage is TRBV5-1 and J usage is TRBJ2-7; 13 nucleotides agree with TRBD2. Trimming at V came to 4 bases and at J to 5 bases, leaving 6 bases not matched to a gene. CDR3 length: 15 amino acids. Looked up from germline, CDR1 is SGHRS and CDR2 is YFSETQ. Here the CDR3 DNA reads TGCGCCAGCAGCCCAGGACTAGCGGGAGTCAACGAGCAGTACTTC. It specifies CASSPGLAGVNEQYF.

The genes are TRBV19 and TRBJ1-2; TRBD1 matches at 8 bases. This CDR3 is 15 amino acids long. From germline, CDR1 is LNHDA and CDR2 SQIVND (reference sequence). The junction had 3 bases not matched to a gene; V was cut back by 2 bases and J by 1 base. The CDR3 nucleotides are TGTGCCAGTAGTATATCCGGACAGGGTAACTATGGCTACACCTTC. Translated, it gives CASSISGQGNYGYTF.

The genes are TRBV7-9 and TRBJ1-4; 9 bases line up with TRBD1. This CDR3 is built from 15 residues. CDR1 and CDR2 from the germline V gene are SEHNR and FQNEAQ (reference sequence). With V trimmed by 5 bases and J by 5 bases, 6 bases remained unmatched. The CDR3 sequence: CASSPGDRENEKLFF. In nucleotides, the CDR3 is TGTGCCAGCAGCCCTGGGGACAGGGAAAATGAAAAACTGTTTTTT.

V is TRBV10-3 and J is TRBJ1-1; no firm D call. Germline V CDR1 and CDR2: ENHRY, SYGVKD. Trimming shortened V by 0 bases and J by 0 bases, and 8 bases separated the two germline ends. The CDR3 consists of 15 residues. The CDR3 nucleotides are TGTGCCATCAGTGAGTCGCTCGCTTTGAACACTGAAGCTTTCTTT. It is translated as CAISESLALNTEAFF.

This clone was counted a single time. Other DNA sequences in the same sample also yield this CDR3. The rearrangement links TRBV18 to TRBJ2-3; D uncertain. The CDR3 consists of 14 residues. V shed 3 bases and J shed 0 bases, with 7 bases lying between them. The V gene's germline CDR1 is KGHSH and CDR2 LQKENI. The CDR3 reads CASSPSPSTDTQYF. CDR3 bases: TGTGCCAGCTCACCTAGCCCCAGCACAGATACGCAGTATTTT.

A few counts support this clone. Other DNA sequences in this sample translate to the same CDR3. This chain connects TRBV5-1 to TRBJ2-3; D not resolved. V was clipped by 3 bases and J by 0 bases, with 2 bases between them. This CDR3 is 12 amino acids long. CDR1 and CDR2 (germline): SGHRS, YFSETQ. The chain's CDR3 is CASSYSTDTQYF. The CDR3 nucleotides read TGCGCCAGCAGCTATAGCACAGATACGCAGTATTTT.

This chain joins TRBV7-9 and TRBJ1-2; D is undetermined. The germline V and J ends were trimmed by 0 bases and 2 bases, with 13 bases remaining between them. Germline V gene lookup returns CDR1 SEHNR and CDR2 FQNEAQ (reference sequence). The CDR3 contains 16 residues. DNA for the CDR3: TGTGCCAGCAGCTTAGCGTTGCCCGGACGGAACTATGGCTACACCTTC. This gives the protein CASSLALPGRNYGYTF.

The chain couples TRBV11-2 to TRBJ2-7; possible D gene TRBD2, 6 bases. CDR3 length equals 15 residues. Between the trimmed V and J ends, which lost 6 bases and 3 bases, there was a span of 18 bases. CDR1 SGHAT and CDR2 FQNNGV come from the germline V gene. The CDR3 sequence: CASRPSSGLNYEQYF. CDR3 in DNA: TGTGCCAGCAGGCCCTCCTCGGGACTGAACTACGAGCAGTACTTC.

This rearrangement joins TRBV7-3 to TRBJ2-7; 8 bases line up with TRBD1. V was pared by 2 bases and J by 1 base, with 4 bases of the junction left unmatched. The CDR3 is 15 residues long. CDR1 is SGHTA, CDR2 FQGTGA, per germline. The CDR3 region is CASSLDRGSSYEQYF. The CDR3 coding sequence is TGTGCCAGCAGCTTAGACAGGGGATCGTCCTACGAGCAGTACTTC.

This clone was recorded only once. The chain joins TRBV30 to TRBJ1-5; D unresolved. The V end lost 3 bases, the J end lost 0 bases, and 9 bases lay between the germline ends. Germline V gives CDR1 GTSNPN, CDR2 SVGIG (reference sequence). The CDR3 totals 14 residues. The CDR3 reads CAWSSRVSNQPQHF. Written as DNA, the CDR3 is TGTGCCTGGAGCTCCCGGGTTAGCAATCAGCCCCAGCATTTT.

The chain joins TRBV21-1 to TRBJ1-2. TRBV21-1 is a known pseudogene. The CDR3 consists of 12 residues. The CDR3, as DNA: TGTGCCAGCAGCAAAGCGGGCGGTGGCTACACCTTC. It specifies CASSKAGGGYTF.

CDR3 bases: TGTGCCAACAGGCTGGCTAGCGGGAGCACCGGGGAGCTGTTTTTT. The encoded protein is CANRLASGSTGELFF. This chain joins TRBV19 and TRBJ2-2, with TRBD2 matching over 10 bases. With V trimmed by 10 bases and J by 4 bases, 9 bases remained unmatched. The germline gives CDR1 LNHDA, CDR2 SQIVND (reference sequence). The CDR3 extends over 15 amino acids.

The CDR3 nucleotides are TGCAGTGCTGGGGACAGGGTGGGGTACTTC. Translated: CSAGDRVGYF. This rearrangement joins TRBV20-1 to TRBJ2-4; the match to TRBD1 covers 9 bases. There are 10 residues in the CDR3. In germline, CDR1 is DFQATT, CDR2 SNEGSKA (reference sequence). Trimming cost V 5 bases and J 15 bases; bases outside gene matches: 5.